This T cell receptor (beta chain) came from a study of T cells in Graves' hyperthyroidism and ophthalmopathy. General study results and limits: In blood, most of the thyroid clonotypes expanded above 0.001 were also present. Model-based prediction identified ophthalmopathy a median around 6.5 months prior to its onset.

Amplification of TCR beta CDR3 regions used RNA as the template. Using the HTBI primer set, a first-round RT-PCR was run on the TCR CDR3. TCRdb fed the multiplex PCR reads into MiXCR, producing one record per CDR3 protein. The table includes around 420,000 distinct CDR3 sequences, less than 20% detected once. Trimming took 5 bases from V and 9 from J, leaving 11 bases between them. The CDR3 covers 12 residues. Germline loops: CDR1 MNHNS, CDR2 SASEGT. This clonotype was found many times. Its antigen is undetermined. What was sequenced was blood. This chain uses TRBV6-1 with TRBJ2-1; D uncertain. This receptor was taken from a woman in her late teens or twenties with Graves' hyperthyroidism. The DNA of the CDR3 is TGTGCCAGCAGTTATCCGGCAGGTGAGCAGTTCTTC. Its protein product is CASSYPAGEQFF.